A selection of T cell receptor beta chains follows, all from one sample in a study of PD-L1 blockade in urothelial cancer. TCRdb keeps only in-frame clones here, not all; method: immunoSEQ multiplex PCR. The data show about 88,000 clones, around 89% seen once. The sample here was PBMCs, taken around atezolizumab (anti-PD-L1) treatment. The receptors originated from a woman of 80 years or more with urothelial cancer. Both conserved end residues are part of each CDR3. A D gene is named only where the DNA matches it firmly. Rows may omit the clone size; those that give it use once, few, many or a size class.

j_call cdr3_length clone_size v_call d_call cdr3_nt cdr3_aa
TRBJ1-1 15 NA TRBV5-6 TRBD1 TGTGCCAGCAGCTTGCAGTTGACAGGGGTTACTGAAGCTTTCTTT CASSLQLTGVTEAFF
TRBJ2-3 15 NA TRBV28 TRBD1 TGTGCCAGCAACTCCCGGGACAGGGGGCGAGATACGCAGTATTTT CASNSRDRGRDTQYF
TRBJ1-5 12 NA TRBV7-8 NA TGTGCCAGTCCCTCTCGCAATCAGCCCCAGCATTTT CASPSRNQPQHF
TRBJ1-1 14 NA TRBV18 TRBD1 TGTGCCAGCTCAGGACAGGGCCACTTCGGTGAAGCTTTCTTT CASSGQGHFGEAFF
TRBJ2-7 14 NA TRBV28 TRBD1 TGTGCCAGCAGTTTCCCAGGGGGCGGCTACGAGCAGTACTTC CASSFPGGGYEQYF
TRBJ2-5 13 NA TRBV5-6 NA TGTGCCAGCTGTCCCAGGGGCCAAGAGACCCAGTACTTC CASCPRGQETQYF
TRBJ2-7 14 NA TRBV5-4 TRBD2 TGTGCCAGCAGCCCTAGCGGAGGAGCCTACGAGCAGTACTTC CASSPSGGAYEQYF
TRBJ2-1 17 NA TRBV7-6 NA TGTGCCAGCAGCACCCCCGGCACAGAGTTGTCCTACAATGAGCAGTTCTTC CASSTPGTELSYNEQFF
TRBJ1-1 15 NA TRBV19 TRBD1 TGTGCCAGTAGTCCCGGGACAGGGGGCATTACTGAAGCTTTCTTT CASSPGTGGITEAFF
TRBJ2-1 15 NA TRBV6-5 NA TGTGCCAGCAGTCCCGGGAACCTAGACTACAATGAGCAGTTCTTC CASSPGNLDYNEQFF
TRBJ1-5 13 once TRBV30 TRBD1 TGTGCCTGGAGAGACAGGGTGGAGCAGCCCCAGCATTTT CAWRDRVEQPQHF
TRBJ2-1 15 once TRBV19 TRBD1 TGTGCCAGTAGCCCTCGGGACAGGGGAAACAATGAGCAGTTCTTC CASSPRDRGNNEQFF
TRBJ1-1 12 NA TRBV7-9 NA TGTGCCAGCAGCTTAGACAGCACTGAAGCTTTCTTT CASSLDSTEAFF
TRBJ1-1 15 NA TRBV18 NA TGTGCCAGCTCACCACTTGGTGACAAACACACTGAAGCTTTCTTT CASSPLGDKHTEAFF
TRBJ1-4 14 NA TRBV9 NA TGTGCCAGCAGCGTAGGGGAGAACAATGAAAAACTGTTTTTT CASSVGENNEKLFF
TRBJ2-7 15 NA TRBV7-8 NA TGTGCCAGCAGCTTAGATTTAGTGCTGAGCTACGAGCAGTACTTC CASSLDLVLSYEQYF
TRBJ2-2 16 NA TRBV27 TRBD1 TGTGCCAGCAGTCCGAAGGGACAGGACAACACCGGGGAGCTGTTTTTT CASSPKGQDNTGELFF